This is a list of T cell receptor beta chains from one sample in a study of OX40 agonist ivuxolimab in advanced cancers. The method was immunoSEQ multiplex PCR; TCRdb's version includes in-frame clones alone and lacks a portion of them. The sample has around 6,100 clones; around four fifths are singletons. The sequenced sample was CD4+ or CD8+ T cells sorted from blood, obtained in a trial of the OX40 agonist ivuxolimab. The receptors shown here come from an adult with an advanced solid tumor such as melanoma, head and neck, liver or kidney cancer. Each CDR3 is given with its conserved first and last residue. The D gene is left open where the match is weak. Rows give clone size only sometimes, using once, few, many, or a class for an expanded clone.

v_call,clone_size,j_call,d_call,cdr3_nt,cdr3_aa
TRBV4-2,NA,TRBJ1-4,NA,TGTGCCAGCAGCCAAGATCCAGGGGATAATGAAAAACTGTTTTTT,CASSQDPGDNEKLFF
TRBV6-6,NA,TRBJ2-5,NA,TGTGCCAGCTCAAGAGGGGGGGAGGGCCTGGAGGAGACCCAGTACTTC,CASSRGGEGLEETQYF
TRBV5-5,NA,TRBJ2-7,NA,TGTGCCAGCAGCTTGGCTAGCGCCCGAGACGAGCAGTACTTC,CASSLASARDEQYF
TRBV4-2,NA,TRBJ2-2,NA,TGTGCCAGCAGCCAGGGTATAGGGGGAACCGGGGAGCTGTTTTTT,CASSQGIGGTGELFF
TRBV29-1,NA,TRBJ2-3,NA,TGCAGCCCTGAGCGAGACCCCACAGATACGCAGTATTTT,CSPERDPTDTQYF
TRBV13,few,TRBJ2-1,NA,TGTGCCAGCAGCTTATTGGGGGAGTATGTGAATGAGCAGTTCTTC,CASSLLGEYVNEQFF
TRBV15,once,TRBJ1-6,NA,TGTGCCACCAGCAGACCCGAAGGGGAATATAATTCACCCCTCCACTTT,CATSRPEGEYNSPLHF
TRBV13,NA,TRBJ2-4,NA,TGTGCCAGCAGCCCTGCCGGCCAGGTAGCCAAAAACATTCAGTACTTC,CASSPAGQVAKNIQYF
TRBV4-2,NA,TRBJ2-7,TRBD2,TGTGCCAGCAGCCAAGATTGGGCGGGAGATGACGAGCAGTACTTC,CASSQDWAGDDEQYF
TRBV11-2,NA,TRBJ2-5,NA,TGTGCCAGCAGCTATGGGGCAGGGTATGAGACCCAGTACTTC,CASSYGAGYETQYF
TRBV6-6,NA,TRBJ1-1,TRBD1,TGTGCCAGCAGGCAACAGGGGCGCGCAATGAACACTGAAGCTTTCTTT,CASRQQGRAMNTEAFF
TRBV5-6,NA,TRBJ2-3,TRBD2,TGTGCCAGCAGCCTAGCGGGAGGGCCCCTCGGAGATACGCAGTATTTT,CASSLAGGPLGDTQYF
TRBV4-1,NA,TRBJ2-4,NA,TGCGCCAGCAGCCTCTTTGAAGGGCAGGGTCCCAAAAACATTCAGTACTTC,CASSLFEGQGPKNIQYF
TRBV2,NA,TRBJ2-1,NA,TGTGCCAGCAGTGAAGCGCCACGACAGATGAATGAGCAGTTCTTC,CASSEAPRQMNEQFF
TRBV19,NA,TRBJ1-1,NA,TGTGCCAGTAGTATTCCTCAGTTAGGGAACACTGAAGCTTTCTTT,CASSIPQLGNTEAFF
TRBV6-5,NA,TRBJ2-1,NA,TGTGCCAGTGTTCAAGGCCATGAGCAGTTCTTC,CASVQGHEQFF
TRBV28,few,TRBJ1-2,NA,TGTGCCAGCAGTTTCCCCACTCCGGGTGGTGGCTACACCTTC,CASSFPTPGGGYTF
TRBV28,NA,TRBJ2-3,TRBD2,TGTGCCAGCAGTTTAGCCGACCCGGGACTAGCGGGGGGGCGAACGCAGTATTTT,CASSLADPGLAGGRTQYF
TRBV7-8,NA,TRBJ1-5,TRBD1,TGTGCCAGCAGCTTAGTCGAACAGGGGAATCAGCCCCAGCATTTT,CASSLVEQGNQPQHF
TRBV7-9,few,TRBJ1-1,NA,TGTGCCAGCAGCTTAGGTGGACAGCCTGAAGCTTTCTTT,CASSLGGQPEAFF
TRBV12-5,NA,TRBJ2-7,NA,TGTGCTAGTGGCCCTGGGGAGGGGGCATACGAGCAGTACTTC,CASGPGEGAYEQYF
TRBV4-1,once,TRBJ2-3,NA,TGCGCCAGCAGCCAAGATGGCGGGAGCACAGATACGCAGTATTTT,CASSQDGGSTDTQYF
TRBV7-2,NA,TRBJ1-2,NA,TGTGCCAGCAGCTTTCCTGGGGCTGGTGGCTACACCTTC,CASSFPGAGGYTF
TRBV30,NA,TRBJ2-7,TRBD2,TGTGCCTGGACCCCTAGCGGGAGCCGGGTGTACGAGCAGTACTTC,CAWTPSGSRVYEQYF
TRBV6-6,NA,TRBJ1-5,TRBD1,TGTGCCAGCAGACGGGACAGGGGTAGCAATCAGCCCCAGCATTTT,CASRRDRGSNQPQHF